The rows below give T cell receptor beta chains drawn from one sample of a study of T cells in Graves' hyperthyroidism and ophthalmopathy. TCRdb used MiXCR to reprocess the multiplex PCR reads, holding one entry per CDR3 protein. The sample consists of around 500,000 distinct CDR3 sequences, roughly 22% of them appearing once. The specimen was blood. The receptors were sampled from a woman in her seventies with Graves' ophthalmopathy. CDR3s include the opening cysteine and the closing phenylalanine or tryptophan. D genes are given only for firm matches. Expanded clones get a size class; other rows say once, few or many, or leave the size out.

CDR3 DNA | CDR3 protein | D gene | J gene | V gene | clone size
TGTGCCAGCAGTCCCGGGCCCTATGGCTACACCTTC | CASSPGPYGYTF | NA | TRBJ1-2 | TRBV25-1 | few
TGTGCCAGCAGCTCCCGGGACAGGGACTATGGCTACACCTTC | CASSSRDRDYGYTF | TRBD1 | TRBJ1-2 | TRBV6-1 | few
TGTGCCAGCAGAGAAAGGGAGGGAAAAACTAGCACAGATACGCAGTATTTT | CASREREGKTSTDTQYF | TRBD2 | TRBJ2-3 | TRBV19 | few
TGTGCCAGTAGTATTAGCGAGTCCTCCGAGCAGTACTTC | CASSISESSEQYF | NA | TRBJ2-7 | TRBV19 | NA
TGTGCCAGCAGTGTCAGTGGACGCCAATCGCCGCCCCAGCATTTT | CASSVSGRQSPPQHF | NA | TRBJ1-5 | TRBV6-1 | NA
TGCAGTGCTAGAGATGTCTTGTGGGCTAGAGTCCAAGAGACCCAGTACTTC | CSARDVLWARVQETQYF | NA | TRBJ2-5 | TRBV20-1 | few
TGTGCCAGCAGTTCTAGGAGGAGAAGCAATCAGCCCCAGCATTTT | CASSSRRRSNQPQHF | NA | TRBJ1-5 | TRBV12-3/TRBV12-4 | few
TGTGCCAGCAGCCAGTTAGTCTACAATGAGCAGTTCTTC | CASSQLVYNEQFF | NA | TRBJ2-1 | TRBV14 | few
TGTGCCAGCAGCTTAAGCGGTGGACTAGCGGTATACAATGAGCAGTTCTTC | CASSLSGGLAVYNEQFF | TRBD2 | TRBJ2-1 | TRBV7-2 | few
TGCGCCAGCAGCTTGGGGGGGGAGAGGAACATTCAGTACTTC | CASSLGGERNIQYF | NA | TRBJ2-4 | TRBV5-1 | NA
TGTGCCAGCAGCCCCGTGGTAGCGGGTACCTACAATGAGCAGTTCTTC | CASSPVVAGTYNEQFF | TRBD2 | TRBJ2-1 | TRBV6-2/TRBV6-3 | NA
TGTGCCAGCAGCTCTTTCCTAGCGGGAGCGGGAGAGACCCAGTACTTC | CASSSFLAGAGETQYF | TRBD2 | TRBJ2-5 | TRBV7-2 | few
TGTGCCAGCACTACCCGGGACTTGGCCAAAAACATTCAGTACTTC | CASTTRDLAKNIQYF | NA | TRBJ2-4 | TRBV6-4 | NA
TGTGCCAGCAGCCAAGTTTCGCCAAAGCAGTACTTC | CASSQVSPKQYF | NA | TRBJ2-7 | TRBV3-1 | many
TGCAGTGCACCAGGACAGGGCGGGACGCAGTATTTT | CSAPGQGGTQYF | TRBD1 | TRBJ2-3 | TRBV20-1 | many
TGTGCCAGCAGCCAAGATGCGGACAGCCGTGGGACTGAAGCTTTCTTT | CASSQDADSRGTEAFF | NA | TRBJ1-1 | TRBV4-2 | once
TGTGCCAGTAGTTTAGGGACAGGGGTCGGCTACGAGCAGTACTTC | CASSLGTGVGYEQYF | TRBD1 | TRBJ2-7 | TRBV19 | once
TGTGCCAGCAGCTTGGCGGGATTTGGAGTCACAGATACGCAGTATTTT | CASSLAGFGVTDTQYF | NA | TRBJ2-3 | TRBV11-2 | many
TGCAGCGTTGAGAGCATTTCCTATGGCTACACCTTC | CSVESISYGYTF | NA | TRBJ1-2 | TRBV29-1 | NA
TGCAGTGTCAGTGGGTCCTACAATGAGCAGTTCTTC | CSVSGSYNEQFF | NA | TRBJ2-1 | TRBV20-1 | few